Listed below are T cell receptor beta chains from one sample, sequenced in a study of shared clonotypes between healthy human individuals. Produced via immunoSEQ multiplex PCR; TCRdb's table is partial and in-frame only. This repertoire shows more than 2,000,000 clones, more than 85% found once; its top ten account for about 0.41%. The sample taken for sequencing was naive CD4+ T cells from PBMCs. The receptors originated from a young man in good health. Some clones in this sample may be carry-over from other donors' samples. Each CDR3 is given with its conserved first and last residue. A D gene is named only where the DNA matches it firmly. Size tells how often a clone was seen (once, few, many) or the class of an expanded clone, and some rows leave it out.

CDR3aa | CDR3nt | j_gene | d_gene | abundance | v_gene
CASGGGVRETQYF | TGTGCCAGCGGTGGGGGAGTTCGCGAGACCCAGTACTTC | TRBJ2-5 | - | - | TRBV6-1
CASSKYSNQPQHF | TGTGCCAGTAGCAAATATAGCAATCAGCCCCAGCATTTT | TRBJ1-5 | - | - | TRBV19
CASSYTRAPGSQYF | TGTGCCAGCAGCTACACCAGGGCTCCTGGGTCCCAGTACTTC | TRBJ2-5 | - | - | TRBV7-2
CAWSGLAGDNEQFF | TGTGCCTGGTCGGGACTAGCGGGAGACAATGAGCAGTTCTTC | TRBJ2-1 | TRBD2 | - | TRBV30
CASSQSGSSNQPQHF | TGTGCCAGCAGCCAATCGGGGTCGAGCAATCAGCCCCAGCATTTT | TRBJ1-5 | - | - | TRBV4-2
CASSLSTGTYEQYF | TGTGCCAGCTCACTATCGACAGGTACCTACGAGCAGTACTTC | TRBJ2-7 | - | - | TRBV18
CASSGTLNTEAFF | TGTGCCAGCAGTGGCACGTTAAACACTGAAGCTTTCTTT | TRBJ1-1 | - | few | TRBV25-1
CASSRGTQLLNTGELFF | TGTGCCAGCAGCAGGGGGACGCAACTCTTGAACACCGGGGAGCTGTTTTTT | TRBJ2-2 | - | - | TRBV7-9
CASSLYGGRSVYGYTF | TGTGCCAGCAGCTTGTATGGGGGCAGGTCTGTTTATGGCTACACCTTC | TRBJ1-2 | - | - | TRBV5-4
CASSLTGRSPYEQYF | TGTGCCAGCAGTTTAACTGGGCGCTCCCCCTACGAGCAGTACTTC | TRBJ2-7 | - | - | TRBV27